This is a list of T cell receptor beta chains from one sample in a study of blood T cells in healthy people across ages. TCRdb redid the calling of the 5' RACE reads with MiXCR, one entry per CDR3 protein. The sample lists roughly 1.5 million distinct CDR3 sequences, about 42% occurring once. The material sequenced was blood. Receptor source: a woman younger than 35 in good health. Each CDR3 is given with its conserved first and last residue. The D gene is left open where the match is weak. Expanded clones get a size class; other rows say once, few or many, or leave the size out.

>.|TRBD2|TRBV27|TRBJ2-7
CASSVSGSGREQYF
TGTGCCAGCAGTGTTAGCGGGAGTGGGCGCGAGCAGTACTTC
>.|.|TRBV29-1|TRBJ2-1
CSVAGGGATNEQFF
TGCAGCGTTGCAGGGGGAGGCGCGACCAATGAGCAGTTCTTC
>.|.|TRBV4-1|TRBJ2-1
CASSALEGPKSQSEQFF
TGCGCCAGCAGCGCCCTTGAAGGACCGAAGAGTCAGAGTGAGCAGTTCTTC
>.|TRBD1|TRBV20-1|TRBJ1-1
CSARPGTGNMNTEAFF
TGCAGTGCTAGACCCGGGACAGGGAACATGAACACTGAAGCTTTCTTT
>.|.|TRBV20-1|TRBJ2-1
CSAKGYNEQFF
TGCAGTGCTAAAGGATACAATGAGCAGTTCTTC
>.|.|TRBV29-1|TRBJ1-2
CSVEAVGGKGPPNYGYTF
TGCAGCGTTGAAGCCGTCGGGGGGAAAGGGCCACCTAACTATGGCTACACCTTC
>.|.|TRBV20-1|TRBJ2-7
CSARKGLQSSYEQYF
TGCAGTGCTAGAAAGGGACTTCAAAGCTCCTACGAGCAGTACTTC
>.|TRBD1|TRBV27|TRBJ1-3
CASSSTGLGNTIYF
TGTGCCAGCAGTTCGACAGGGTTGGGAAACACCATATATTTT
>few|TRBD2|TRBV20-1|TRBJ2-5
CSADTSVYQETQYF
TGCAGTGCTGATACTAGCGTCTACCAAGAGACCCAGTACTTC
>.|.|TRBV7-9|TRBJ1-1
CASSFMAEAFF
TGTGCCAGCAGCTTTATGGCAGAAGCTTTCTTT
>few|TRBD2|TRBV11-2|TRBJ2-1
CASSTVTSGNEQFF
TGTGCCAGCAGCACTGTGACTAGCGGAAATGAGCAGTTCTTC
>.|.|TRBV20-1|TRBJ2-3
CSARVEGFSTDTQYF
TGCAGTGCTAGAGTGGAGGGTTTTAGCACAGATACGCAGTATTTT
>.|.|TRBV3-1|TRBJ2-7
CASSPFEGGYEQYF
TGTGCCAGCAGCCCGTTCGAGGGGGGCTACGAGCAGTACTTC
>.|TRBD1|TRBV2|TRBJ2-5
CASSGHRGRLEQYF
TGTGCCAGCAGTGGCCACAGGGGGCGTTTAGAGCAGTACTTC
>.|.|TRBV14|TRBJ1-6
CASQNRDIPISPLHF
TGTGCCAGCCAAAACCGGGACATACCGATATCACCCCTCCACTTT
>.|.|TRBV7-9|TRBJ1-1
CASSSGDGEAFF
TGTGCCAGCAGCTCCGGAGACGGTGAAGCTTTCTTT
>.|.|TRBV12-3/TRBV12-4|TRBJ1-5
CASSLAREPQHF
TGTGCCAGCAGTTTAGCGAGGGAGCCCCAGCATTTT
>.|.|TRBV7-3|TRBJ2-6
CASSLSSQGSGANVLTF
TGTGCCAGCAGCTTAAGTTCCCAGGGTTCTGGGGCCAACGTCCTGACTTTC
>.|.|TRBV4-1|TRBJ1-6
CASSQPGGAAVKSALHF
TGCGCCAGCAGCCAACCCGGAGGGGCCGCTGTAAAGTCAGCCCTCCACTTT
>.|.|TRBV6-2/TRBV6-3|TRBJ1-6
CASSYRDDFTRSYNSPLHF
TGTGCCAGCAGTTACAGAGACGATTTTACGAGATCCTATAATTCACCCCTCCACTTT
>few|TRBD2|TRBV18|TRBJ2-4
CASSPGAGVAKNIQYF
TGTGCCAGCTCACCAGGTGCGGGAGTAGCCAAAAACATTCAGTACTTC
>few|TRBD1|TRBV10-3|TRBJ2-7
CAIKGGSPGQGGSPNLYEQYF
TGTGCCATCAAAGGTGGCTCGCCGGGACAGGGGGGATCTCCCAATCTGTACGAGCAGTACTTC
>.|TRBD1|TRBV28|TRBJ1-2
CASRGTGHYGYTF
TGTGCCAGCAGGGGGACAGGGCACTATGGCTACACCTTC
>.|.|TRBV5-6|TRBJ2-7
CASSSSQSYEQYF
TGTGCCAGCAGCTCTTCACAGTCCTACGAGCAGTACTTC
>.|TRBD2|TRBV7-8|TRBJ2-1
CASSQLAGENEQFF
TGTGCCAGCAGCCAACTAGCGGGAGAGAATGAGCAGTTCTTC
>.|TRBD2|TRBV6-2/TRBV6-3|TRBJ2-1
CASSYPGTSGGAVYNEQFF
TGTGCCAGCAGCTATCCCGGGACTAGCGGGGGGGCCGTCTACAATGAGCAGTTCTTC
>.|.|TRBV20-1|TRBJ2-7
CSARGRVNSYEQYF
TGCAGTGCTAGAGGCAGGGTGAATTCCTACGAGCAGTACTTC
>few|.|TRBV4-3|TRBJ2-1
CASTGSRNEQFF
TGCGCCAGCACCGGCAGTCGCAATGAGCAGTTCTTC
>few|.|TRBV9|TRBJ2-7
CASSVAAFSYEQYF
TGTGCCAGCAGCGTAGCTGCTTTCTCCTACGAGCAGTACTTC
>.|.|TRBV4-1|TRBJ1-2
CASSQERGAGYGYTF
TGCGCCAGCAGCCAAGAGAGGGGGGCGGGCTATGGCTACACCTTC
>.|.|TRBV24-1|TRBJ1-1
CATSVGEFAEAFF
TGTGCCACCAGTGTTGGGGAGTTCGCTGAAGCTTTCTTT
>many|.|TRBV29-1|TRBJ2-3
CSVFGQGADTQYF
TGCAGCGTTTTTGGACAAGGGGCAGATACGCAGTATTTT
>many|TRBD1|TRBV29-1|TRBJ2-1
CSGLRDSYNEQFF
TGCAGCGGTCTACGGGACAGCTACAATGAGCAGTTCTTC
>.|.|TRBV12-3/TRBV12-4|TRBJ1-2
CASSFSAVYGYTF
TGTGCCAGCAGTTTTTCAGCAGTCTATGGCTACACCTTC
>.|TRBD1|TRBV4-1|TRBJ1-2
CASSHSRTGKASWGYGYTF
TGCGCCAGCAGCCATTCCAGGACAGGGAAAGCTTCTTGGGGCTATGGCTACACCTTC
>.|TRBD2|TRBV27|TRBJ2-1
CASSSLARGDNEQFF
TGTGCCAGCAGTTCACTAGCGAGGGGAGACAATGAGCAGTTCTTC
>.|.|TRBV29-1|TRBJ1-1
CSGGDSYTEAFF
TGCAGCGGGGGTGACTCCTACACTGAAGCTTTCTTT
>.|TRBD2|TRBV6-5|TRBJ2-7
CASSSPGLSSYEQYF
TGTGCCAGCAGTTCTCCGGGACTAAGCTCCTACGAGCAGTACTTC
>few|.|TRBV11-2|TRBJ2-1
CASSRQSSSYNEQFF
TGTGCCAGCAGCAGACAGTCGAGCTCCTACAATGAGCAGTTCTTC
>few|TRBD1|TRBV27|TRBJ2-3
CASSLSRTGGTDTQYF
TGTGCCAGCAGTTTATCCCGGACAGGGGGGACAGATACGCAGTATTTT
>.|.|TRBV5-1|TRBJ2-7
CASRTPGSNNEQYF
TGCGCCAGCCGCACCCCTGGTTCTAATAACGAGCAGTACTTC
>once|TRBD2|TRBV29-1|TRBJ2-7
CSVPGLAIYEQYF
TGCAGCGTTCCGGGACTAGCGATCTACGAGCAGTACTTC
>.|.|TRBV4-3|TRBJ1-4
CASSQDWPETNEKLFF
TGCGCCAGCAGCCAAGATTGGCCAGAAACTAATGAAAAACTGTTTTTT
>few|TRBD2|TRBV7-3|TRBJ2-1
CASSLAGVGYNEQFF
TGTGCCAGCAGCTTAGCGGGAGTAGGATACAATGAGCAGTTCTTC
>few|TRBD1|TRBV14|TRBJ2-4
CASSHGQGVLPRITKNIQYF
TGTGCCAGCAGCCATGGACAGGGCGTTCTCCCAAGAATCACCAAAAACATTCAGTACTTC
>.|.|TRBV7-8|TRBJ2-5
CASGLSGTQIWYF
TGTGCCAGCGGCTTGTCCGGGACGCAGATATGGTACTTC
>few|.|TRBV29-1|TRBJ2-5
CSGRGTVQETQYF
TGCAGCGGCCGGGGGACGGTCCAAGAGACCCAGTACTTC
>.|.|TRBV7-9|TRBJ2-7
CASSPLSNSYEQYF
TGTGCCAGCAGCCCCCTGTCAAACTCCTACGAGCAGTACTTC
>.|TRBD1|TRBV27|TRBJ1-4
CASSDLGTENEKLFF
TGTGCCAGCAGTGACCTGGGGACAGAAAATGAAAAACTGTTTTTT
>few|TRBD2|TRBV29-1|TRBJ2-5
CSVPTSYETQYF
TGCAGCGTCCCGACTAGCTATGAGACCCAGTACTTC